One and the same sample provided the 8 T cell receptor beta chains below, sequenced in a study of prognosis after radiotherapy for stage I lung cancer. Genomic DNA was subjected to two-round multiplex PCR for amplification of TCR beta CDR3. Gene-specific primers for each TRBV and TRBJ gene drove first-round PCR. Via MiXCR, TCRdb re-called the multiplex PCR reads, giving one row per CDR3 protein. The sample lists 11,000 to 15,000 distinct CDR3 sequences; 30% to 40% were seen once. This specimen was PBMCs, taken before or after stereotactic body radiation therapy (not recorded which). The receptors stem from a donor over 45 with non-small cell lung cancer.

This clonotype was seen at least ten times. V and J are TRBV28 and TRBJ2-2, with 8 bases fitting TRBD1. CDR3 length: 15 residues. J lost 7 bases, V lost 6 bases, and 10 bases had no gene match. Germline V CDR1 and CDR2: MDHEN, SYDVKM. The CDR3 spells CASSRYRGFNGELFF. CDR3 nucleotides: TGTGCCAGCAGCCGGTACAGGGGGTTTAACGGGGAGCTGTTTTTT.

This clonotype came up many times. This chain links TRBV28 with TRBJ2-5, with a possible D match to TRBD2 (5 bases). The germline V gene has CDR1 MDHEN and CDR2 SYDVKM. The CDR3 contains 14 residues. V lost 3 bases and J 3 bases, leaving 11 bases between the germline ends. Written as DNA, the CDR3 is TGTGCCAGCAGTTTGGGATCCGGGAAAGAGACCCAGTACTTC. Residues: CASSLGSGKETQYF.

At least ten counts were recorded for this clonotype. The rearrangement uses TRBV9 and TRBJ1-6; D call uncertain. Germline CDR1 reads SGDLS; CDR2 reads YYNGEE. V was cut by 0 bases and J by 8 bases, with 12 bases left in between. The CDR3 length is 15 residues. Here the CDR3 DNA reads TGTGCCAGCAGCGTAGAGGATCTACGCGATTCACCCCTCCACTTT. Translation: CASSVEDLRDSPLHF.

In the case of this clonotype: At one end, the junction sequence differs from germline, possibly due to a read error. V and J are TRBV28 and TRBJ2-7; TRBD1 or TRBD2 may be the D gene (5 bases each). Germline V lookup: CDR1 MDHEN, CDR2 SYDVKM. This CDR3 region has 15 residues. CDR3 sequence reads: CAGRYGTLLDYEQYF. CDR3 in DNA: TGTGCCGGCAGATATGGGACCTTGCTTGACTACGAGCAGTACTTC.

This clonotype was recorded at least ten times. CDR3 nucleotides: TGTGCCAGCAGTGAACCCGCGCCCACAGGGCAGGAGACCCAGTACTTC. Translated: CASSEPAPTGQETQYF. The chain joins TRBV6-1 to TRBJ2-5; tentatively, D is TRBD1 (6 bases). Germline CDR1 reads MNHNS; CDR2 reads SASEGT. Trimming removed 2 bases from V and 5 bases from J, with 18 bases in between. This CDR3 has 16 residues.

Worth noting for this clonotype: One end of the junction is discordant with germline, which a read error may explain. The chain employs TRBV25-1 and TRBJ2-1; 8 positions match TRBD1. The CDR3 spans 14 residues. Germline V CDR1 and CDR2: MGHDK, SYGVNS. The chain's CDR3 is CDSSETGGRNEQLF. The CDR3 coding sequence is TGTGACAGCAGTGAAACAGGGGGAAGGAATGAGCAGTTATTC.

This clonotype occurred many times. This sequence joins TRBV3-1 and TRBJ2-2; a weak D match, TRBD1 (6 bases). Trimming took 1 base from V and 5 from J, leaving 8 bases between them. There are 14 residues in the CDR3. Germline lookup yields CDR1 LGHDT and CDR2 YNNKEL (reference sequence). The CDR3 DNA reads TGTGCCAGCAGCCAAGGGCAGGGGACCGGGGAGCTGTTTTTT. Amino acid sequence: CASSQGQGTGELFF.

By sample fraction, this clonotype is large (0.1 to 1%). The chain couples TRBV19 to TRBJ1-5, with TRBD1 as a possible D gene (6 bases). Trimming shortened V by 0 bases and J by 7 bases, and 13 bases separated the two germline ends. This CDR3 comprises 15 residues. Germline CDR1 reads LNHDA; CDR2 reads SQIVND (reference sequence). The chain's CDR3 is CASSIDRGAWQPQHF. The CDR3 DNA reads as TGTGCCAGTAGTATAGACCGGGGGGCTTGGCAGCCCCAGCATTTT.